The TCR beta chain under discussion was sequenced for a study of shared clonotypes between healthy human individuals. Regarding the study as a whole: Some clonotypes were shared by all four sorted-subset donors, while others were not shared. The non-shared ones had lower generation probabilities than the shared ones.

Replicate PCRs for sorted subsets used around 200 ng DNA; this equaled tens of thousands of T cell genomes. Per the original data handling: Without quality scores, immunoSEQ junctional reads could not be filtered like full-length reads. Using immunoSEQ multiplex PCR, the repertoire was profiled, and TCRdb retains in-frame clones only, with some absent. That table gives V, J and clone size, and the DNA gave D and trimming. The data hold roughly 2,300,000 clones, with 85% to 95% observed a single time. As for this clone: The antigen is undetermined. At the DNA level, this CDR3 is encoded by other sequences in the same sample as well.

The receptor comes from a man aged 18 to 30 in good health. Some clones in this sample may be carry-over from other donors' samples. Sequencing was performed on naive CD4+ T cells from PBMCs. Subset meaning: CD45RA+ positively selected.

For the CDR3, the DNA is TGTGCCAGCAGCGTAGCTACGCAAGAGACCCAGTACTTC. As protein: CASSVATQETQYF. This chain uses TRBV9 with TRBJ2-5; no clear D gene. Trimming cost V 0 bases and J 2 bases, with 5 bases left between them. The germline CDR1 and CDR2 sequences are SGDLS and YYNGEE. CDR3 length: 13 amino acids. The full variable domain, with the rest looked up from reference TRBV9 and TRBJ2-5, is DSGVTQTPKHLITATGQRVTLRCSPRSGDLSVYWYQQSLDQGLQFLIQYYNGEERAKGNILERFSAQQFPDLHSELNLSSLELGDSALYFCASSVATQETQYFGPGTRLLVL.